What follows are 9 T cell receptor beta chains derived from one specimen sequenced in a study of cytomegalovirus exposure and HLA in healthy donors. TCRdb's table, derived via immunoSEQ multiplex PCR, lists solely in-frame clones and lacks some. The sample shows roughly 120,000 clones, roughly 90% of them seen only once. The sequenced sample was PBMCs. The receptors originated from a woman between 18 and 30 years old in good health and CMV-seropositive.

The V call is TRBV18, the J call TRBJ2-7; 8 bases are shared with TRBD1. CDR3 length: 17 residues. Unmatched junction bases numbered 12, after V lost 2 bases and J lost 3 bases. CDR1 KGHSH and CDR2 LQKENI come from the germline V gene. CDR3 amino acids: CASSPGNSGQGGYEQYF. For the CDR3, the DNA is TGTGCCAGCTCACCAGGGAATTCTGGACAGGGTGGCTACGAGCAGTACTTC.

This clone was recorded a few times. This chain uses TRBV18 with TRBJ1-2; 8 bases fit TRBD1. The CDR3 loop spans 13 amino acids. Trimming cost V 3 bases and J 6 bases; bases outside gene matches: 3. The V gene's germline CDR1 is KGHSH and CDR2 LQKENI. In DNA, the CDR3 is TGTGCCAGCTCACCGGGACAGGATGATGGCTACACCTTC. It codes for CASSPGQDDGYTF.

This clone was detected once. The chain couples TRBV7-3 to TRBJ2-1; 9 positions match TRBD1. CDR1 and CDR2 (germline): SGHTA, FQGTGA. The CDR3 is 14 amino acids. V shed 7 bases and J 5 bases; nucleotides not matched to a gene: 6. Here the CDR3 reads CASTRDREDNEQFF. Written as DNA, the CDR3 is TGTGCCAGCACCCGGGACAGGGAAGACAATGAGCAGTTCTTC.

The chain employs TRBV4-3 and TRBJ2-4; 7 bases agree with TRBD2. The CDR3 spans 17 residues. Per the germline V gene, CDR1 is LGHNA and CDR2 is YSLEER. V was clipped by 0 bases and J by 3 bases; unmatched bases: 8. The CDR3 sequence is CASSQDLGGLGKNIQYF. The DNA of the CDR3 is TGCGCCAGCAGCCAAGATCTGGGAGGGTTAGGCAAAAACATTCAGTACTTC.

The rearrangement uses TRBV28 and TRBJ2-7; D might be TRBD1 (6 bases). Trimming took 5 bases from V and 4 from J, leaving 9 bases between them. The germline V gene has CDR1 MDHEN and CDR2 SYDVKM. This CDR3 is built from 12 residues. The CDR3 is CASSLRGYEQYF. CDR3 coding DNA: TGTGCCAGCAGTCTCAGGGGTTACGAGCAGTACTTC. Full variable domain (missing parts from reference TRBV28 and TRBJ2-7): DVKVTQSSRYLVKRTGEKVFLECVQDMDHENMFWYRQDPGLGLRLIYFSYDVKMKEKGDIPEGYSVSREKKERFSLILESASTNQTSMYLCASSLRGYEQYFGPGTRLTVT.

The J gene is TRBJ2-3, the V gene TRBV27, with 9 bases fitting TRBD2. The V and J ends lost 6 bases and 4 bases, in that order; junction bases with no gene match: 5. This CDR3 region has 14 residues. Germline V CDR1 and CDR2: MNHEY, SMNVEV (reference sequence). For the CDR3, the DNA is TGTGCCAGCAGGCGAGCGGGGGGCTCAGATACGCAGTATTTT. Amino acids: CASRRAGGSDTQYF.

The chain carries TRBV6-1 and TRBJ1-1; the D gene is possibly TRBD1 (5 bases). The CDR3 runs to 15 residues. Trimming removed 2 bases from V and 6 bases from J, with 16 bases in between. Germline loops: CDR1 MNHNS, CDR2 SASEGT. The DNA of the CDR3 is TGTGCCAGCAGTGAAAGGCAGGGCAGGAGTTCTGAAGCTTTCTTT. Its protein product is CASSERQGRSSEAFF.

This clone is a singleton in its sample. The chain is built from TRBV9 and TRBJ1-2; 9 nucleotides match TRBD1. The CDR3 sequence is 15 residues long. After removal of 3 bases from V and 4 bases from J, the junction contained 7 bases not matched to a gene. Germline CDR1 SGDLS, CDR2 YYNGEE. CDR3 loop: CASSAGQGSLYGYTF. Written as DNA, the CDR3 is TGTGCCAGCAGCGCAGGACAGGGGTCGCTCTATGGCTACACCTTC.

The chain is built from TRBV30 and TRBJ1-2; 8 positions agree with TRBD1. The germline V gene encodes CDR1 GTSNPN and CDR2 SVGIG (reference sequence). V trimming: 6 bases; J trimming: 2 bases; junction bases outside the gene matches: 5. The CDR3 consists of 13 residues. CDR3 in DNA: TGTGCCTGCATGGACAGGGCCAACTATGGCTACACCTTC. Encoded protein: CACMDRANYGYTF.